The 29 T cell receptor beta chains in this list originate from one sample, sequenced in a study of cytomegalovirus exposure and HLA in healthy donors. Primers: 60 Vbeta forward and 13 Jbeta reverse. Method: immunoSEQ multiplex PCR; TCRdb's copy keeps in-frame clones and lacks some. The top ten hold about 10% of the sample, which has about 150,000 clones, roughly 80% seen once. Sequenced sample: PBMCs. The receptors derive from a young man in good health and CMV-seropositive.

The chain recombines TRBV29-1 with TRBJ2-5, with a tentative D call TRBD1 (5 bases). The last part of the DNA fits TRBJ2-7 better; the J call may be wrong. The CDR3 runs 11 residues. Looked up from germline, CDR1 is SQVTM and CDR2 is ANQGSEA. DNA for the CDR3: TGCAGCGTGACAGTCTCCTACGAGCAGTACTTC. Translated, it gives CSVTVSYEQYF.

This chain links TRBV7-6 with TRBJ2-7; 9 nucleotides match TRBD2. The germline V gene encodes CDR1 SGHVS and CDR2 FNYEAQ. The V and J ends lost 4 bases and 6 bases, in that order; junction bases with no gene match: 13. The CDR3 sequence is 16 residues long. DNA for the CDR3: TGTGCCAGCAGCTCGCCCGGCCTAGCGGGAAAGGGCGAGCAGTACTTC. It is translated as CASSSPGLAGKGEQYF.

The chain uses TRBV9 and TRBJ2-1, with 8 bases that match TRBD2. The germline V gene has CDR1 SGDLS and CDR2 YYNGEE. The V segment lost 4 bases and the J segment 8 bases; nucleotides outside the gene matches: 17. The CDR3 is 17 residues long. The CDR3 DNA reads TGTGCCAGCAGCCCCAACTTAAGACGGGAGGGCTGGGATGAGCAGTTCTTC. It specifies CASSPNLRREGWDEQFF.

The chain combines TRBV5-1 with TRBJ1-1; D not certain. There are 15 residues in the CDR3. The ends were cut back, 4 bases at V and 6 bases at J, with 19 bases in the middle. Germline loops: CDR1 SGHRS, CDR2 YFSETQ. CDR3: CASSRETQFVAEAFF. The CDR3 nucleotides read TGCGCCAGCAGCCGGGAAACCCAGTTCGTAGCTGAAGCTTTCTTT.

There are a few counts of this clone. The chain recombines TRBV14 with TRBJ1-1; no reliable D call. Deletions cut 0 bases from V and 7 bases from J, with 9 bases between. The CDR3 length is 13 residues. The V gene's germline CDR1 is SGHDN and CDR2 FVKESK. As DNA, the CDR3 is TGTGCCAGCAGCCAAGATCATCCGGGTGAAGCTTTCTTT. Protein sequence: CASSQDHPGEAFF.

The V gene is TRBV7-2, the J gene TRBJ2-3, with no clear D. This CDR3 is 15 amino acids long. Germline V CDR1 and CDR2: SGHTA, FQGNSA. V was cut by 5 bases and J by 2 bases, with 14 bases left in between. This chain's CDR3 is CASSIGTTNTDTQYF. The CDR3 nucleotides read TGTGCCAGCAGCATTGGCACTACCAACACAGATACGCAGTATTTT. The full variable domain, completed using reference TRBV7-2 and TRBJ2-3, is GAGVSQSPSNKVTEKGKDVELRCDPISGHTALYWYRQSLGQGLEFLIYFQGNSAPDKSGLPSDRFSAERTGGSVSTLTIQRTQQEDSAVYLCASSIGTTNTDTQYFGPGTRLTVL.

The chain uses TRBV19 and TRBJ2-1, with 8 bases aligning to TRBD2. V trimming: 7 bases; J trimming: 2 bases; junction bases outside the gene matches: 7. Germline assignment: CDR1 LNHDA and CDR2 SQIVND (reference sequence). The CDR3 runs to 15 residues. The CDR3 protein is CASNLAGMTYNEQFF. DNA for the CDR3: TGTGCCAGTAATCTAGCGGGCATGACCTACAATGAGCAGTTCTTC. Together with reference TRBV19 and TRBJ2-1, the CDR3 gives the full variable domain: DGGITQSPKYLFRKEGQNVTLSCEQNLNHDAMYWYRQDPGQGLRLIYYSQIVNDFQKGDIAEGYSVSREKKESFPLTVTSAQKNPTAFYLCASNLAGMTYNEQFFGPGTRLTVL.

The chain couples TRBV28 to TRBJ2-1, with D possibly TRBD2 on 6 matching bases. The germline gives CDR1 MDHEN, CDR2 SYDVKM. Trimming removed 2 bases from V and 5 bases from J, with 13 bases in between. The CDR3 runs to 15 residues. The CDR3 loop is CASSLRISGNNEQFF. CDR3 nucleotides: TGTGCCAGCAGTTTAAGAATTAGCGGCAACAATGAGCAGTTCTTC.

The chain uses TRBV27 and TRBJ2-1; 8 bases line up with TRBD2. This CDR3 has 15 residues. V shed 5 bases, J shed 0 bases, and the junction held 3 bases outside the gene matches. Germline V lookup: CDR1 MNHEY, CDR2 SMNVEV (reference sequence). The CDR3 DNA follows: TGTGCCAGCAGTGCTAGCGGGTACTCCTACAATGAGCAGTTCTTC. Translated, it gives CASSASGYSYNEQFF.

CDR3 sequence: CASSLTSGTGDTQYF. The DNA of the CDR3 is TGTGCCAGCAGTTTAACTAGCGGGACGGGAGATACGCAGTATTTT. This chain uses TRBV28 with TRBJ2-3; 10 bases fit TRBD2. CDR1 is MDHEN and CDR2 is SYDVKM in the germline V gene. The CDR3 is made up of 15 amino acids. V lost 2 bases, J lost 5 bases, and 4 bases stayed unmatched.

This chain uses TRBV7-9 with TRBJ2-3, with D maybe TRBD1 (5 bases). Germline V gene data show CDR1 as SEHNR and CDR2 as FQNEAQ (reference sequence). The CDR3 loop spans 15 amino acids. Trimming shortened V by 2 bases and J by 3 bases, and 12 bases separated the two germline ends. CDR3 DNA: TGTGCCAGCAGCTTATCAGGGTTGGTGACAGATACGCAGTATTTT. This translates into CASSLSGLVTDTQYF.

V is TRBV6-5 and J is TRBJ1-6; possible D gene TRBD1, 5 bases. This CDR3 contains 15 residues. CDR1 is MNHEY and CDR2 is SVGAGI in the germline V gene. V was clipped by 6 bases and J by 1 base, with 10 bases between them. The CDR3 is CASRLRGSYNSPLHF. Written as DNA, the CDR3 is TGTGCCAGCAGGTTACGGGGGTCCTATAATTCACCCCTCCACTTT.

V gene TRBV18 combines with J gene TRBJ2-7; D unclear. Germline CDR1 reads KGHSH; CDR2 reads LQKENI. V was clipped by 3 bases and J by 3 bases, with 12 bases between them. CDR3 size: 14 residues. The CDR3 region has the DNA TGTGCCAGCTCACCTCAGGCAGGCCTCTACGAGCAGTACTTC. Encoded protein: CASSPQAGLYEQYF. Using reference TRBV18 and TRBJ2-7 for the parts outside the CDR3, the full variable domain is NAGVMQNPRHLVRRRGQEARLRCSPMKGHSHVYWYRQLPEEGLKFMVYLQKENIIDESGMPKERFSAEFPKEGPSILRIQQVVRGDSAAYFCASSPQAGLYEQYFGPGTRLTVT.

The CDR3 region is CASQIGAFGYEQYF. The CDR3 coding sequence is TGTGCCAGCCAAATAGGGGCGTTCGGGTACGAGCAGTACTTC. This sequence joins TRBV11-2 and TRBJ2-7; the D gene is possibly TRBD1 (5 bases). The CDR3 is 14 residues long. Germline V gene data show CDR1 as SGHAT and CDR2 as FQNNGV. V was pared by 8 bases and J by 4 bases, with 18 bases between.

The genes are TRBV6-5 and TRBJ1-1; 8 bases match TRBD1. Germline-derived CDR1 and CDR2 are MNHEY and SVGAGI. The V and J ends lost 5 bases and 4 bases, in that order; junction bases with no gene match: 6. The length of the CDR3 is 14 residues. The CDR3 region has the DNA TGTGCCAGCAGTCGGGACAGGCTAGCCACTGAAGCTTTCTTT. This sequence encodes CASSRDRLATEAFF.

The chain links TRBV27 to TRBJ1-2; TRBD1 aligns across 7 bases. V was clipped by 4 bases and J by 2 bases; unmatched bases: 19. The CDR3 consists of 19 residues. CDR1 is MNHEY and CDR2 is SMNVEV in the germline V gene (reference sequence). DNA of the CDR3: TGTGCCAGCAGTTCGGATAAGGGGGCGGTTAATTATCCCAACTATGGCTACACCTTC. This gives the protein CASSSDKGAVNYPNYGYTF.

CDR3 sequence reads: CASRKGTGAQADTQYF. In nucleotides, the CDR3 is TGTGCCAGCAGAAAAGGAACAGGGGCCCAGGCAGATACGCAGTATTTT. The V and J genes are TRBV27 and TRBJ2-3; 7 bases match TRBD1. CDR1 is MNHEY, CDR2 SMNVEV, per germline (reference sequence). V lost 6 bases to trimming and J lost 4 bases; unmatched junction nucleotides: 13. This CDR3 has 16 amino acids.

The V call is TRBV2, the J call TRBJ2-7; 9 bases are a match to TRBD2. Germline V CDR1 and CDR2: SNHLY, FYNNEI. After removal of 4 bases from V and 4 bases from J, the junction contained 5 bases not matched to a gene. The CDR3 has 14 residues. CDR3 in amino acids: CASSGGLASYEQYF. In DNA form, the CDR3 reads TGTGCCAGCAGTGGGGGACTAGCCTCTTACGAGCAGTACTTC.

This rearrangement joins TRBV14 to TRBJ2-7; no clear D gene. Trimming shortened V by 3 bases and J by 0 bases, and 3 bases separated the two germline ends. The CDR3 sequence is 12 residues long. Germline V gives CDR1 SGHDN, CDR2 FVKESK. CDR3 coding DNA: TGTGCCAGCAGCCACTCCTCCTACGAGCAGTACTTC. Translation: CASSHSSYEQYF.

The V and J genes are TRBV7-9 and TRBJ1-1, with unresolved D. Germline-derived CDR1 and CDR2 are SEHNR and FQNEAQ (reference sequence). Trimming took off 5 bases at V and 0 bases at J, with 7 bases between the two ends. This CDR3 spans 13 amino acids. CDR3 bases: TGTGCCAGCAGCGAATACATGAACACTGAAGCTTTCTTT. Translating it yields CASSEYMNTEAFF.

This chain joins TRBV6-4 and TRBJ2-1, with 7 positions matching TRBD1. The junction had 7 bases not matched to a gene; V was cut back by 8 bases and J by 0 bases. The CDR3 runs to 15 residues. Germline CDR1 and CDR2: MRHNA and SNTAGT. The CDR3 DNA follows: TGTGCCAGCGGGACCAGGGGGAGCTCCTACAATGAGCAGTTCTTC. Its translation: CASGTRGSSYNEQFF.

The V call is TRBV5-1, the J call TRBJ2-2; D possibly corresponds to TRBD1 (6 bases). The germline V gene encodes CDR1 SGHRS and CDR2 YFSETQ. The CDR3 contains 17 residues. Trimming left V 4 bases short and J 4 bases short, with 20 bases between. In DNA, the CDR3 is TGCGCCAGCAGCCCCACCCCCCCCGCACAGGGCACCGGGGAGCTGTTTTTT. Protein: CASSPTPPAQGTGELFF.

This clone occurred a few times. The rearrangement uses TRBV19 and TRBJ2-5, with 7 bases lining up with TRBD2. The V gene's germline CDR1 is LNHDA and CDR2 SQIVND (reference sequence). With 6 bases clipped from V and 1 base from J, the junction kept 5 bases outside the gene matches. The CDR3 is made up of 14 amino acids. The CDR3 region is CASSLGRGQETQYF. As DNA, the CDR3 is TGTGCCAGTAGCCTAGGGAGGGGCCAAGAGACCCAGTACTTC.

CDR3 DNA sequence: TGTGCCAGCAGCTGGGGACTAGCGGAAAGCACAGATACGCAGTATTTT. Protein sequence: CASSWGLAESTDTQYF. The V and J genes are TRBV7-3 and TRBJ2-3, with 11 bases matching TRBD2. The V gene end was trimmed by 4 bases and the J gene end by 0 bases; junction bases not matched to a gene: 3. The CDR3 covers 16 residues. Germline V lookup: CDR1 SGHTA, CDR2 FQGTGA.

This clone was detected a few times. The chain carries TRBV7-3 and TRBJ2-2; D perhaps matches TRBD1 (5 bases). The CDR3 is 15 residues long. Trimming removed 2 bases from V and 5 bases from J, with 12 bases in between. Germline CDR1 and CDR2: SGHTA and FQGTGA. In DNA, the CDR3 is TGTGCCAGCAGCTTAGGTGCAGGGCTAACCGGGGAGCTGTTTTTT. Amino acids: CASSLGAGLTGELFF.

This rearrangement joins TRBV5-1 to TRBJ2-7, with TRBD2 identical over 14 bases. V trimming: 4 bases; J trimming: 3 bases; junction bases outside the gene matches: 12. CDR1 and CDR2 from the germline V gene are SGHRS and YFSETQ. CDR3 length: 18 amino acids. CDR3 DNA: TGCGCCAGCAGCCCGGGGACTAGCGGGAGTGGCCCCCTCTACGAGCAGTACTTC. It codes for CASSPGTSGSGPLYEQYF.

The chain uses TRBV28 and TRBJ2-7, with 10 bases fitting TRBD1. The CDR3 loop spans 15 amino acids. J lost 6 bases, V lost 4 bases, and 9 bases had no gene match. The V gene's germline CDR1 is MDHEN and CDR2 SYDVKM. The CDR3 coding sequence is TGTGCCAGCAGTTCTTCCGGGACAGGGGTAGGCGAGCAGTACTTC. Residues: CASSSSGTGVGEQYF.

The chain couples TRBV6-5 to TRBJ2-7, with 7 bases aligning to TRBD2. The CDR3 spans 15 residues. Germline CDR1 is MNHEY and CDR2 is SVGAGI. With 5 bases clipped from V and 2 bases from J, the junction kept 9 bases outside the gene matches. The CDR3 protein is CASSNQRGGAYEQYF. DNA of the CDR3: TGTGCCAGCAGTAATCAGCGGGGAGGAGCCTACGAGCAGTACTTC.

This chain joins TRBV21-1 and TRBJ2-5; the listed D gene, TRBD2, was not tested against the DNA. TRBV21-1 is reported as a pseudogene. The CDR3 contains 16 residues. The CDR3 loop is CASSKKWAGYQETQYF. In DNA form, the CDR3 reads TGTGCCAGCAGCAAAAAATGGGCGGGGTACCAAGAGACCCAGTACTTC.